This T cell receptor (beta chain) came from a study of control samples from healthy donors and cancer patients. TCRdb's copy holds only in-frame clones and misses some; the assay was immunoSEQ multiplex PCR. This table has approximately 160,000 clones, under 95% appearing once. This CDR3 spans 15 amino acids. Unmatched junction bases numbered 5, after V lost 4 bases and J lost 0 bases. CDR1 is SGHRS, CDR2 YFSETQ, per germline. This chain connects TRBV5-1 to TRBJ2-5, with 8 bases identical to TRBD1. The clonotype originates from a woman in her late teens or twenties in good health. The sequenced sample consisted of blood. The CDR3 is CASSVDRGHQETQYF. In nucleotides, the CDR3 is TGCGCCAGCAGCGTAGACAGGGGCCACCAAGAGACCCAGTACTTC.